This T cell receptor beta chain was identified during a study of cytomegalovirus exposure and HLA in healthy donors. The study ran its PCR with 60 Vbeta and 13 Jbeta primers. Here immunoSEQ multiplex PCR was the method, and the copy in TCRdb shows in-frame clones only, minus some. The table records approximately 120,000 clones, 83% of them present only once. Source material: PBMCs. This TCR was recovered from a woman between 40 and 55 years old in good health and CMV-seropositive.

CDR3 bases: TGCGCCAGCAGCTGGGGGGGAGAGACCCAGTACTTC. Translated: CASSWGGETQYF. This chain links TRBV5-1 with TRBJ2-5; 7 bases align to TRBD2. This CDR3 spans 12 amino acids. With V trimmed by 3 bases and J by 4 bases, 0 bases remained unmatched. Germline V CDR1 and CDR2: SGHRS, YFSETQ.